Each of the 12 T cell receptor beta chains below was sequenced from the same sample in a study of Ad26.COV2.S vaccination and SARS-CoV-2 variants. Regarding treatment: about 20 received Ad26.COV2.S at low or high dose, single or two shots; five or six received placebo; per-sample allocation not given. All samples were drawn on day 63, counting from the first vaccine or placebo injection. Profiled with immunoSEQ multiplex PCR; TCRdb holds only in-frame clones, not every one. The table shows hundreds of thousands of clones, with roughly 90% occurring only once. The sample was peripheral blood, taken in a trial of Ad26.COV2.S vaccine versus placebo. The source of these receptors is a person between 18 and 65 years old who received the Ad26.COV2.S COVID-19 vaccine or a placebo.

The rearrangement links TRBV30 to TRBJ1-4; 7 bases align to TRBD1. The V and J ends lost 6 bases and 0 bases, in that order; junction bases with no gene match: 7. In germline, CDR1 is GTSNPN, CDR2 SVGIG (reference sequence). The CDR3 is made up of 15 amino acids. This chain's CDR3 is CACDRVRATNEKLFF. Written as DNA, the CDR3 is TGTGCCTGTGACAGGGTCCGAGCAACTAATGAAAAACTGTTTTTT.

The V call is TRBV4-3, the J call TRBJ2-2; D is unresolved. This CDR3 spans 15 amino acids. Germline V CDR1 and CDR2: LGHNA, YSLEER. Deletions cut 0 bases from V and 2 bases from J, with 7 bases between. The CDR3 DNA reads TGCGCCAGCAGCCAAGATGGCGGCAACACCGGGGAGCTGTTTTTT. This translates into CASSQDGGNTGELFF.

The J gene is TRBJ2-3, the V gene TRBV7-9, with D tentatively TRBD2 (6 bases). Per the germline V gene, CDR1 is SEHNR and CDR2 is FQNEAQ (reference sequence). V shed 1 base and J shed 2 bases, with 10 bases lying between them. The CDR3 extends over 15 amino acids. The CDR3 region is CASSLVRGSTDTQYF. CDR3 DNA sequence: TGTGCCAGCAGCTTAGTGCGGGGCTCCACAGATACGCAGTATTTT.

This clone was counted between two and nine times. The chain combines TRBV29-1 with TRBJ2-7, with D perhaps TRBD1 (6 bases). V lost 5 bases, J lost 5 bases, and 13 bases lay in between. The CDR3 contains 12 residues. Germline assignment: CDR1 SQVTM and CDR2 ANQGSEA. The CDR3 nucleotides read TGCAGCGTTCAACAGGGTATCGACGAGCAGTACTTC. Encoded protein: CSVQQGIDEQYF.

CDR3 sequence (DNA): TGTGCCAGCAGCTTTCGGGGACTTGGGGAGCAGTACTTC. This sequence encodes CASSFRGLGEQYF. This chain uses TRBV11-2 with TRBJ2-7; D perhaps matches TRBD2 (6 bases). Trimming pared 3 bases from V and 7 bases from J, leaving 13 bases between. Germline lookup yields CDR1 SGHAT and CDR2 FQNNGV. The length of the CDR3 is 13 residues.

The V gene is TRBV5-1, the J gene TRBJ2-1, with 9 bases aligning to TRBD2. CDR3 length equals 15 residues. The V segment lost 5 bases and the J segment 9 bases; nucleotides outside the gene matches: 12. Germline V gene lookup returns CDR1 SGHRS and CDR2 YFSETQ. CDR3 amino acids: CASRSSSGNGGEQFF. Written as DNA, the CDR3 is TGCGCCAGCAGATCTTCTAGCGGGAACGGGGGTGAGCAGTTCTTC.

The chain links TRBV4-3 to TRBJ2-1, with 7 bases identical to TRBD2. The CDR3 sequence is 16 residues long. Germline CDR1 reads LGHNA; CDR2 reads YSLEER. Trimming at V came to 3 bases and at J to 5 bases, leaving 10 bases not matched to a gene. CDR3 protein: CASSQTWSSGNNEQFF. The CDR3 DNA reads TGCGCCAGCAGCCAGACGTGGTCTAGCGGAAACAATGAGCAGTTCTTC.

V and J are TRBV2 and TRBJ1-5; unclear D gene. Germline-derived CDR1 and CDR2 are SNHLY and FYNNEI. V gave up 7 bases and J gave up 6 bases, with 13 bases separating them. CDR3 length equals 13 residues. The CDR3 is CASKEEGGQPQHF. Written as DNA, the CDR3 is TGTGCCAGCAAGGAGGAGGGAGGTCAGCCCCAGCATTTT.

This chain connects TRBV7-2 to TRBJ1-4; the match to TRBD1 covers 8 bases. The CDR3 length is 17 residues. Germline lookup yields CDR1 SGHTA and CDR2 FQGNSA. The J segment lost 3 bases and the V segment lost 4 bases, leaving 10 bases of the junction unmatched. The CDR3 sequence: CASSSLTGAIANEKLFF. CDR3 nucleotides: TGTGCCAGCAGCTCGCTGACAGGGGCAATAGCTAATGAAAAACTGTTTTTT.

The chain joins TRBV19 to TRBJ1-2, with D possibly matching TRBD1 (6 bases). This CDR3 comprises 15 residues. In germline, CDR1 is LNHDA, CDR2 SQIVND (reference sequence). Trimming stripped 3 bases from V and 0 bases from J, with 11 bases between. The CDR3 nucleotides are TGTGCCAGTAGTATCCGGGACATCTCTAACTATGGCTACACCTTC. Its translation: CASSIRDISNYGYTF.

This chain uses TRBV7-9 with TRBJ2-1; the D call may be TRBD1 or TRBD2 (5 bases each). This CDR3 comprises 13 residues. V shed 6 bases and J shed 8 bases, with 14 bases lying between them. CDR1 and CDR2 from the germline V gene are SEHNR and FQNEAQ (reference sequence). This CDR3 reads CASSSRGGDEQFF. The DNA for the CDR3 is TGTGCCAGCAGTTCCCGGGGCGGCGATGAGCAGTTCTTC. Supplemented by reference TRBV7-9 and TRBJ2-1, the full variable domain reads DTGVSQNPRHKITKRGQNVTFRCDPISEHNRLYWYRQTLGQGPEFLTYFQNEAQLEKSRLLSDRFSAERPKGSFSTLEIQRTEQGDSAMYLCASSSRGGDEQFFGPGTRLTVL.

The V call is TRBV19, the J call TRBJ2-7, with D tentatively TRBD1 (5 bases). With 5 bases removed from V and 2 bases from J, the gap between germline ends came to 10 bases. Germline V gene sequence: CDR1 LNHDA, CDR2 SQIVND (reference sequence). The CDR3 extends over 13 amino acids. The CDR3 nucleotides read TGTGCCAGTAGTTCCCCGGACACCTACGAGCAGTACTTC. This translates into CASSSPDTYEQYF.